This entry is about one T cell receptor beta chain. Its antigen remains unidentified. Per-base qualities were not stored, and no clone one base away is much larger. This sample stems from a study of blood T cell repertoires in COVID-19 (TCRdb year 2020). Some background on the complete study: Samples covering the acute and convalescent phases of COVID-19 were provided by collaborators in the United States, Italy and Spain. The prospective study material was composed of cDNA or gDNA derived from T cells, B-cell-depleted T cells, or PBMCs. Where available, HLA class I and class II types were taken from metadata supplied by the sample provider and were not determined by assay-based typing. The dataset comprised deeply sampled blood TCRbeta repertoires from subjects exposed to, actively infected with, or recovered from COVID-19. The repertoires were made available in a free public database intended to serve as a resource for research on the immune response to SARS-CoV-2. Sample metadata almost always included a de-identified subject ID, COVID-19 status, age in years and sex. The samples were drawn from two sources: the first 160 participants of the ongoing ImmuneRACE study, and 1,000 to 1,500 subjects contributed by 6 global collaborators. The study at large found these results: The quantity of clinical and demographic metadata differed by source and by participant and was supplied without curation.

TCRbeta CDR3 regions were amplified from genomic DNA by means of the immunoSEQ Assay, a bias-controlled multiplex PCR. On the study's bioinformatics: Nucleated cell counts per sample were estimated from amplification of reference gene primers within the assay. To quantify the absolute abundance of each unique TCRbeta CDR3 rearrangement, sequence reads were collapsed and filtered. Productive Simpson clonality was computed per sample as the square root of Simpson's diversity index over productive rearrangements. In TCRdb, the immuneACCESS table is reduced to in-frame sequences with V and J assigned. These tables do not hold every clone; where another copy was compared, an unresolved V gene accounts for under half, and the others remain unexplained. The V and J calls and clone size are taken from that table; D and trimming were inferred from the DNA. A total of under 200,000 clones appear in this sample, about 90% of them only once. The biggest ten clones account for around 2.5% of the sample.

From cysteine to phenylalanine, the CDR3 is 13 amino acids long. Of all the DNA, just the CDR3 is kept, 39 bases in frame from base 1. Deletion took 5 bases off V and 8 bases off J, with a span of 12 bases between the germline ends. The germline V gene encodes CDR1 SGHTA and CDR2 FQGNSA. Whole blood was collected in K2EDTA tubes by collaborating institutions according to the institutions' own protocols. Collaborator samples were shipped for TCRbeta analysis as frozen whole blood, isolated PBMCs, or DNA extracted from either sample type. The receptor comes from a man in his forties with active or convalescent COVID-19. The chain employs TRBV7-2 and TRBJ1-4; the D segment cannot be called with confidence. Sequencing was carried out using peripheral blood. The DNA sequence reads TGTGCCAGCAGCCGAGGTGGTGGGGAAAAACTGTTTTTT. Translated, it gives CASSRGGGEKLFF.